Below, 9 T cell receptor beta chains from the same sample are listed, as sequenced in a study of T cell responses to AZD1222 COVID-19 vaccine. TCRdb's copy holds only in-frame clones and misses some; the assay was immunoSEQ multiplex PCR. The table lists approximately 130,000 clones, around 90% of them singletons. The sequenced sample was peripheral blood, obtained 28 days after the second AZD1222 dose. The receptors were sampled from an adult who received the AZD1222 COVID-19 vaccine.

This rearrangement joins TRBV28 to TRBJ2-2; the match to TRBD2 covers 8 bases. CDR3 size: 16 residues. V lost 6 bases and J lost 5; bases outside the gene matches: 11. Germline V gives CDR1 MDHEN, CDR2 SYDVKM. CDR3 residues: CASRGSGNLRTGELFF. CDR3 DNA: TGTGCCAGCAGGGGTAGCGGGAATCTCAGGACCGGGGAGCTGTTTTTT.

This chain uses TRBV5-1 with TRBJ2-1; a weak D match, TRBD1 (6 bases). The CDR3 sequence is 13 residues long. Germline loops: CDR1 SGHRS, CDR2 YFSETQ. V was pared by 4 bases and J by 4 bases, with 9 bases between. CDR3 protein: CASSIGQYNEQFF. The CDR3 DNA follows: TGCGCCAGCAGCATTGGACAGTACAATGAGCAGTTCTTC.

This clone has only a few counts. This chain uses TRBV18 with TRBJ2-7, with D unclear. The germline V and J ends were trimmed by 6 bases and 4 bases, with 16 bases remaining between them. The CDR3 spans 14 residues. Germline CDR1 reads KGHSH; CDR2 reads LQKENI. The CDR3 DNA reads as TGTGCCAGCTCTCAAGTAAAGGGTTGGTACGAGCAGTACTTC. Protein sequence: CASSQVKGWYEQYF.

The rearrangement joins TRBV4-3 to TRBJ1-5; D remains unclear. This CDR3 contains 15 residues. Germline-derived CDR1 and CDR2 are LGHNA and YSLEER. V lost 1 base to trimming and J lost 2 bases, with 9 bases between them. CDR3 bases: TGCGCCAGCAGCCAAGTGTTGGGCGGCAATCAGCCCCAGCATTTT. Amino acids: CASSQVLGGNQPQHF.

The V call is TRBV30, the J call TRBJ2-1; 14 positions agree with TRBD2. Germline V gene sequence: CDR1 GTSNPN, CDR2 SVGIG (reference sequence). V trimming: 3 bases; J trimming: 5 bases; junction bases outside the gene matches: 3. This CDR3 has 15 amino acids. The CDR3 nucleotides read TGTGCCTGGAGGGGACTAGCGGGGGTGCACAATGAGCAGTTCTTC. Protein sequence: CAWRGLAGVHNEQFF.

The chain couples TRBV28 to TRBJ2-7; D is unresolved. Per germline, CDR1 MDHEN and CDR2 SYDVKM. Between the trimmed V and J ends, which lost 2 bases and 5 bases, there was a span of 7 bases. The CDR3 is 12 residues long. This CDR3 reads CASSLIINEQYF. In nucleotides, the CDR3 is TGTGCCAGCAGTTTAATCATTAACGAGCAGTACTTC. Filled out from reference TRBV28 and TRBJ2-7, the complete variable domain reads DVKVTQSSRYLVKRTGEKVFLECVQDMDHENMFWYRQDPGLGLRLIYFSYDVKMKEKGDIPEGYSVSREKKERFSLILESASTNQTSMYLCASSLIINEQYFGPGTRLTVT.

This chain joins TRBV19 and TRBJ2-1, with 9 positions matching TRBD1. J gave up 6 bases and V 5 bases, and 5 bases lay outside the gene matches. Germline V gives CDR1 LNHDA, CDR2 SQIVND (reference sequence). The CDR3 totals 14 residues. The CDR3 reads CASSFPDRGNEQFF. The CDR3 region has the DNA TGTGCCAGTAGTTTCCCGGACAGGGGCAATGAGCAGTTCTTC.

V and J are TRBV6-5 and TRBJ1-2; D is uncertain. The CDR3 totals 13 residues. Germline CDR1 MNHEY, CDR2 SVGAGI. Trimming left V 5 bases short and J 4 bases short, with 11 bases between. Here the CDR3 reads CASSPAQPYGYTF. As DNA, the CDR3 is TGTGCCAGCAGTCCCGCCCAGCCCTATGGCTACACCTTC.

The rearrangement links TRBV9 to TRBJ2-3, with D possibly TRBD2 on 6 matching bases. Germline V gives CDR1 SGDLS, CDR2 YYNGEE. The CDR3 is made up of 15 amino acids. Trimming stripped 2 bases from V and 1 base from J, with 11 bases between. The CDR3 DNA reads as TGTGCCAGCAGCGTCGCGGGGACTCGCACAGATACGCAGTATTTT. As protein: CASSVAGTRTDTQYF.